These T cell receptor beta chains were read from a single sample in a study of metastatic and nonmetastatic thyroid tumors. Via MiXCR, TCRdb re-called the PCR reads. Of roughly 30,000 clones in the sample, 18% were seen once. The sample consisted of blood. These receptors all come from a female donor with papillary thyroid cancer or a benign thyroid nodule (not recorded which). Some clones in this sample may be carry-over from other donors' samples. Each CDR3 is given with its conserved first and last residue. Each record gives: D gene, V gene, J gene, clone size, CDR3 protein, CDR3 DNA. The D gene is left open where the match is weak. Clone size is stated in some rows and not others, as once, few, many or a class when expanded.

TRBD2	TRBV20-1	TRBJ2-7	many	CSAPISGAPSYEQYF	TGCAGTGCTCCCATTAGCGGGGCTCCTTCCTACGAGCAGTACTTC
-	TRBV28	TRBJ2-7	-	CASSLSGEYYF	TGTGCCAGCAGTTTGTCTGGGGAGTATTACTTC
TRBD1	TRBV20-1	TRBJ2-2	-	CSAYWTGIAGELFF	TGCAGCGCCTATTGGACAGGGATAGCCGGGGAGCTGTTTTTT
-	TRBV6-2/TRBV6-3	TRBJ2-3	many	CASSLGSYLDTQYF	TGTGCCAGCAGTTTGGGTTCCTATTTGGATACGCAGTATTTT
TRBD1	TRBV11-1	TRBJ1-6	-	CASSSTGGRRISPLHF	TGTGCCAGCAGCTCGACAGGGGGACGGAGAATTTCACCCCTCCACTTT
-	TRBV3-1	TRBJ1-2	many	CASSAIGDGYTF	TGTGCCAGCAGCGCCATAGGGGACGGCTACACCTTC
-	TRBV5-1	TRBJ2-7	many	CASSVDRSDGEQCF	TGCGCCAGCAGCGTCGACAGATCAGACGGCGAGCAGTGCTTC
-	TRBV4-2	TRBJ2-1	-	CASSQDDLSCYNEQFF	TGTGCCAGCAGCCAGGATGACCTTAGCTGTTACAATGAGCAGTTCTTC
-	TRBV5-4	TRBJ2-7	many	CASSGRSSYEQYF	TGTGCCAGCAGCGGGAGGAGTTCCTACGAGCAGTACTTC
-	TRBV7-2	TRBJ1-2	few	CASSFSGLGYTF	TGTGCCAGCAGCTTTTCGGGGCTCGGCTACACCTTC
-	TRBV7-3	TRBJ2-3	many	CASSLTGEDTQYF	TGTGCCAGCAGCTTAACAGGGGAAGATACGCAGTATTTT
-	TRBV24-1	TRBJ2-7	few	CATSDFVREQYF	TGTGCCACCAGTGATTTTGTCCGCGAGCAGTACTTC
TRBD1	TRBV20-1	TRBJ2-7	-	CSATPGGEADEQYF	TGCAGTGCAACACCAGGGGGCGAGGCTGACGAGCAGTACTTC
TRBD1	TRBV28	TRBJ2-3	many	CASSQISGTESSDTQYF	TGTGCCAGCAGTCAAATTTCCGGGACAGAGTCCTCAGATACGCAGTATTTT
-	TRBV7-2	TRBJ2-7	many	CASTVGQGTYEQYF	TGTGCCAGCACCGTCGGTCAGGGGACCTACGAGCAGTACTTC
-	TRBV2	TRBJ2-7	few	CASSALSYEQYF	TGTGCCAGTAGTGCCTTGTCCTACGAGCAGTACTTC
TRBD2	TRBV4-1	TRBJ2-7	many	CASSQGLAGNYYEQYF	TGCGCCAGCAGCCAAGGACTAGCGGGAAACTACTACGAGCAGTACTTC
-	TRBV27	TRBJ2-6	many	CASSFRFYNVLTF	TGTGCCAGCAGTTTTCGTTTTTACAACGTCCTGACTTTC
-	TRBV28	TRBJ2-6	many	CASSLPGGAFGGANVLTF	TGTGCCAGCAGTTTACCCGGGGGCGCTTTCGGAGGGGCCAACGTCCTGACTTTC
-	TRBV6-1	TRBJ1-5	medium-sized	CASSDGQGNQPQHF	TGTGCCAGCAGTGACGGCCAGGGCAATCAGCCCCAGCATTTT
TRBD1	TRBV6-1	TRBJ2-3	many	CASRWGQGDADTQYF	TGTGCCAGTAGGTGGGGTCAGGGGGATGCGGATACGCAGTATTTT
-	TRBV3-1	TRBJ1-2	-	CASSQDMGAGFYGYTF	TGTGCCAGCAGCCAAGATATGGGGGCGGGCTTCTATGGCTACACCTTC
-	TRBV5-1	TRBJ2-6	-	CASSLVLSVANLLTF	TGCGCCAGCAGCTTGGTCCTATCTGTGGCCAACCTCCTGACTTTC
-	TRBV12-3/TRBV12-4	TRBJ1-4	many	CASSLGTDEKLFF	TGTGCCAGCAGTTTAGGCACCGATGAAAAACTGTTTTTT
TRBD2	TRBV28	TRBJ2-3	many	CASSPSGLAGARGDTQYF	TGTGCCAGCAGTCCCTCGGGACTAGCGGGAGCCCGGGGAGATACGCAGTATTTT
-	TRBV18	TRBJ2-2	many	CASSPGHSTGELFF	TGTGCCAGCTCACCGGGACACAGCACCGGGGAGCTGTTTTTT
TRBD2	TRBV28	TRBJ2-1	-	CASSSTMQGLLLNGSYNEQFF	TGTGCCAGCAGTTCGACCATGCAGGGACTACTCCTCAACGGCTCCTACAATGAGCAGTTCTTC
-	TRBV28	TRBJ2-7	-	CASSLGGGKMYLEQYF	TGTGCCAGCAGTTTAGGGGGCGGGAAGATGTACCTCGAGCAGTACTTC
-	TRBV18	TRBJ2-7	many	CASSPSQGFYEQYF	TGTGCCAGCTCACCGAGCCAGGGGTTCTACGAGCAGTACTTC
-	TRBV10-2	TRBJ2-5	many	CASSDNAETQYF	TGCGCCAGCAGTGACAACGCTGAGACCCAGTACTTC